This T cell receptor (beta chain) is drawn from a study of blood T cell repertoires in COVID-19. CDR1 and CDR2 (germline): SGHNT, YENEEA. The ends were cut back, 2 bases at V and 7 bases at J, with 18 bases in the middle. The CDR3 covers 16 residues. The protocol was immunoSEQ multiplex PCR, while the TCRdb copy is restricted to in-frame clones and leaves out a portion. The sample lists under 300,000 clones, roughly 86% occurring once. This sequence originates from a man older than 75 with acute or convalescent COVID-19. The material sequenced was peripheral blood. The chain links TRBV11-3 to TRBJ2-1; TRBD2 might be the D (5 bases). The CDR3 loop is CASSLSLTTYKNEQFF. CDR3 DNA: TGTGCCAGCAGCTTAAGTTTGACTACCTATAAGAATGAGCAGTTCTTC.